Listed below are T cell receptor beta chains from one sample, sequenced in a study of post-analysis software for immune sequencing data. MiXCR, applied by TCRdb to the PCR reads, yields one record per CDR3 protein. The table includes 500,000 to 600,000 distinct CDR3 sequences, roughly two fifths detected once. Sequenced input: blood. Receptors were obtained from a girl aged 10-17 years with multiple sclerosis. CDR3s include the opening cysteine and the closing phenylalanine or tryptophan.

v_call	j_call	cdr3_aa
TRBV6-6	TRBJ1-2	CASSYRDGGYTF
TRBV5-6	TRBJ2-7	CASSFSGTRGYEQYF
TRBV9	TRBJ2-3	CASSVIAGGGGDTQYF
TRBV20-1	TRBJ2-1	CSASGLYNEQFF
TRBV7-9	TRBJ2-1	CASSLDMRISNEQFF
TRBV4-1	TRBJ1-1	CASRLVRGDRWNTEAFF
TRBV6-2/TRBV6-3	TRBJ2-5	CASRELETQYF
TRBV20-1	TRBJ2-7	CSARDWASGGMSSYEQYF
TRBV15	TRBJ1-2	CATSRLRDRVGGYTF
TRBV20-1	TRBJ1-2	CSASDYGYTF
TRBV6-5	TRBJ1-2	CASSYSLSLGSGGYTF